This T cell receptor (beta chain) was sequenced in a study of blood T cell repertoires in COVID-19. Across the whole study: Samples representing acute and convalescent COVID-19 were sourced from the United States, Italy and Spain. PBMCs, B-cell-depleted T cells, or T cells provided the cDNA or gDNA that made up the material.

Remarks on this clone: A read error may account for a junction end that differs from germline.

Data came from immunoSEQ multiplex PCR; TCRdb stores just in-frame clones and leaves some out. The sample has about 44,000 clones, approximately 90% seen once. The germline V gene encodes CDR1 SSHAT and CDR2 FNYEAQ (reference sequence). This CDR3 is 15 amino acids long. The sequenced sample was peripheral blood. V usage is TRBV7-7 and J usage is TRBJ2-1, with 7 bases identical to TRBD2. This sequence originates from a man between 65 and 85 years old with active COVID-19. The CDR3 region has the DNA TGTGCTAGCAGCCCCCTAGCGGCAACCTACAATGAGCAGTTCTTC. Its protein product is CASSPLAATYNEQFF.